Following are 13 T cell receptor beta chains from one sample sequenced in a study of human T cells and chemical hapten exposure. Sample time point: pre-sensitization, week 0. The treatment was: therapeutic diphenylcyclopropenone sensitization with weekly scalp DPC. TCRdb recomputed calls from the RACE reads with MiXCR, one row per CDR3 protein. In the table there are 120,000 or so distinct CDR3 sequences, roughly 13% of which are singletons. The sample here was whole blood, taken in connection with sensitization to the hapten diphenylcyclopropenone (DPC). The source of these receptors is a woman aged 18-29 years with alopecia areata. Some clones in this sample may be carry-over from other donors' samples.

The chain links TRBV20-1 to TRBJ2-7; D possibly corresponds to TRBD1 (5 bases). V lost 3 bases and J lost 3, with 15 bases in between. This CDR3 contains 14 residues. In germline, CDR1 is DFQATT, CDR2 SNEGSKA (reference sequence). For the CDR3, the DNA is TGCAGTGCTAGCTCCGACGTAGGGGTCTACGAGCAGTACTTC. Translating gives CSASSDVGVYEQYF.

V and J are TRBV5-1 and TRBJ1-1; perhaps TRBD1 as D (5 bases). The V end lost 5 bases, the J end lost 5 bases, and 16 bases lay between the germline ends. The CDR3 consists of 14 residues. The germline V gene has CDR1 SGHRS and CDR2 YFSETQ. In DNA form, the CDR3 reads TGCGCCAGCAGGCTATGGCGGGGGGAGACTGAAGCTTTCTTT. Translated, it gives CASRLWRGETEAFF.

In this sample, this clonotype turned up a few times. The chain has TRBV2 and TRBJ1-6, with D perhaps TRBD1 (5 bases). This CDR3 has 16 amino acids. The germline V gene has CDR1 SNHLY and CDR2 FYNNEI. Trimming shortened V by 2 bases and J by 2 bases, and 10 bases separated the two germline ends. The CDR3 DNA sequence: TGTGCCAGCAGTGAATGGCCGGGGCCCTATAATTCACCCCTCCACTTT. Translating gives CASSEWPGPYNSPLHF.

The V call is TRBV5-1, the J call TRBJ2-6; D is uncertain. Per germline, CDR1 SGHRS and CDR2 YFSETQ. The CDR3 is 13 residues long. V was cut by 4 bases and J by 3 bases, with 5 bases left in between. The CDR3 reads CASSIGGANVLTF. DNA for the CDR3: TGCGCCAGCAGCATTGGTGGGGCCAACGTCCTGACTTTC.

This clonotype was picked up many times. The V call is TRBV11-2, the J call TRBJ2-3; 7 bases agree with TRBD1. Per germline, CDR1 SGHAT and CDR2 FQNNGV. V shed 5 bases and J 6 bases; nucleotides not matched to a gene: 8. This CDR3 is 14 amino acids long. The CDR3 DNA reads TGTGCCAGCAGCCTACGAGGGGGCCCCGATACGCAGTATTTT. It specifies CASSLRGGPDTQYF.

This clonotype was recorded many times. This chain joins TRBV30 and TRBJ2-7; TRBD1 matches at 8 bases. V lost 5 bases and J lost 2; bases outside the gene matches: 11. The CDR3 contains 15 residues. Germline lookup yields CDR1 GTSNPN and CDR2 SVGIG (reference sequence). CDR3 loop: CAWDAVGQGPYEQYF. In nucleotides, the CDR3 is TGTGCCTGGGATGCCGTTGGACAGGGCCCCTACGAGCAGTACTTC. The full variable domain, in which reference TRBV30 and TRBJ2-7 provide the parts outside the CDR3, is SQTIHQWPATLVQPVGSPLSLECTVEGTSNPNLYWYRQAAGRGLQLLFYSVGIGQISSEVPQNLSASRPQDRQFILSSKKLLLSDSGFYLCAWDAVGQGPYEQYFGPGTRLTVT.

This clonotype showed up many times. This chain links TRBV15 with TRBJ1-2; no reliable D call. V dropped 0 bases and J dropped 6 bases, with 14 bases sitting between them. Germline CDR1 LNHNV, CDR2 YYDKDF (reference sequence). The CDR3 length is 15 residues. CDR3 coding DNA: TGTGCCACCAGCAGAGATGGGGTCCTCTTCCATGGCTACACCTTC. Its protein product is CATSRDGVLFHGYTF. The full variable domain, with the rest looked up from reference TRBV15 and TRBJ1-2, is DAMVIQNPRYQVTQFGKPVTLSCSQTLNHNVMYWYQQKSSQAPKLLFHYYDKDFNNEADTPDNFQSRRPNTSFCFLDIRSPGLGDTAMYLCATSRDGVLFHGYTFGSGTRLTVV.

This clonotype was counted between two and nine times. The rearrangement joins TRBV4-1 to TRBJ2-1; 15 bases line up with TRBD2. Trimming at V came to 7 bases and at J to 7 bases, leaving 8 bases not matched to a gene. CDR1 is MGHRA and CDR2 is YSYEKL in the germline V gene. CDR3 length: 16 amino acids. This chain's CDR3 is CASKFRTSGGANEQFF. The CDR3 nucleotides read TGCGCCAGCAAATTTCGGACTAGCGGGGGGGCGAATGAGCAGTTCTTC.

This chain joins TRBV29-1 and TRBJ2-3, with D possibly matching TRBD2 (5 bases). The CDR3 sequence is 11 residues long. The V gene lost 7 bases and the J gene lost 0 bases, with 5 bases spanning the gap. CDR1 SQVTM and CDR2 ANQGSEA come from the germline V gene. CDR3 DNA: TGCAGCGGGACTAGCACAGATACGCAGTATTTT. It yields the protein CSGTSTDTQYF.

CDR3 nucleotide sequence: TGCAGCGTGGTGTTCAGTTCCCACAATGAGCAGTTCTTC. Its translation is CSVVFSSHNEQFF. The V and J genes are TRBV29-1 and TRBJ2-1; D is ambiguous. CDR1 SQVTM and CDR2 ANQGSEA come from the germline V gene. There are 13 residues in the CDR3. Trimming left V 6 bases short and J 5 bases short, with 14 bases between.

The rearrangement links TRBV7-9 to TRBJ2-3, with no clear D. The CDR3 runs to 14 residues. V was cut by 5 bases and J by 0 bases, with 9 bases left in between. CDR1 is SEHNR, CDR2 FQNEAQ, per germline (reference sequence). The CDR3 spells CASSRASSTDTQYF. In DNA, the CDR3 is TGTGCCAGCAGCCGTGCGTCTAGCACAGATACGCAGTATTTT.

This clonotype has only a few counts. The gene calls are TRBV6-2 or TRBV6-3 and TRBJ2-7; D is possibly TRBD2 (5 bases). Germline V gene data show CDR1 as MNHEY and CDR2 as SVGEGT. The CDR3 totals 17 residues. V dropped 0 bases and J dropped 5 bases, with 20 bases sitting between them. The CDR3 DNA follows: TGTGCCAGCAGTTACTCTATGTTTACGGGAATGGGTAACGAGCAGTACTTC. This codes for CASSYSMFTGMGNEQYF.

There are many counts of this clonotype. V and J are TRBV25-1 and TRBJ1-4; D might be TRBD1 (5 bases). The V end was cut by 6 bases, the J end by 8 bases, with 16 bases between. CDR1 is MGHDK and CDR2 is SYGVNS in the germline V gene. The CDR3 consists of 14 residues. The CDR3 region has the DNA TGTGCCAGCAGCCCCGGGGGAGGGCGAGAAAAACTGTTTTTT. As protein: CASSPGGGREKLFF.